Here is one T cell receptor (beta chain) with its context. Its antigen remains unidentified. The V end was cut by 2 bases, the J end by 3 bases, with 12 bases between. The CDR3 is 15 residues long. Germline values: CDR1 SNHLY, CDR2 FYNNEI. Measured with immunoSEQ multiplex PCR; TCRdb has only the in-frame clones, and not every one. The table includes around 62,000 clones, roughly 90% detected once. The data originate from a study of OX40 agonist ivuxolimab in advanced cancers. Study in general: Patients were dosed intravenously with ivuxolimab at 0.01 to 10 mg/kg every 2 weeks. The dose-escalation group included hepatocellular carcinoma, melanoma, renal cell carcinoma and head and neck cancer. Participants, 82.7% male, averaged around 64 years of age, ranging from about 23 to 90.

The study, taken as a whole, reports: Expanded clones tended on average to be more numerous among CD8+ T cells than CD4+.

The chain combines TRBV2 with TRBJ2-3, with D perhaps given as TRBD1 or TRBD2 (5 bases each). The sequenced sample was CD4+ or CD8+ T cells sorted from blood, obtained in a trial of the OX40 agonist ivuxolimab. The TCR originated in an adult with an advanced solid tumor such as melanoma, head and neck, liver or kidney cancer. This CDR3 reads CASSERRGSTDTQYF. CDR3 bases: TGTGCCAGCAGTGAACGCCGGGGCTCAACAGATACGCAGTATTTT. The full variable domain, in which reference TRBV2 and TRBJ2-3 provide the parts outside the CDR3, is EPEVTQTPSHQVTQMGQEVILRCVPISNHLYFYWYRQILGQKVEFLVSFYNNEISEKSEIFDDQFSVERPDGSNFTLKIRSTKLEDSAMYFCASSERRGSTDTQYFGPGTRLTVL.